This TCR beta chain originates from a study of blood T cell repertoires in COVID-19. Study background: Researchers got acute and convalescent COVID-19 samples from the United States, Italy and Spain. T cells, B-cell-depleted T cells, or PBMCs provided the cDNA or gDNA that served as material.

Germline loops: CDR1 SEHNR, CDR2 FQNEAQ (reference sequence). Trimming removed 5 bases from V and 2 bases from J, with 10 bases in between. CDR3 length: 13 residues. In the authors' methods: Scientists estimated how many nucleated cells there were by amplifying reference gene primers. Data came from immunoSEQ multiplex PCR; TCRdb stores just in-frame clones and leaves some out. Clonal size and the V and J genes are those of that table, whereas D and trimming came from the DNA. The sample lists 150,000 to 200,000 clones; 84% were seen once. Enrollment of patients from Seattle took place during active infection, with longitudinal follow-up.

The chain couples TRBV7-9 to TRBJ2-7, with no clear D. This clonotype originated in a woman between 65 and 79 years old with COVID-19, enrolled during active disease. The specimen was peripheral blood. CDR3 sequence: CASSPTGTYEQYF. In DNA, the CDR3 is TGTGCCAGCAGCCCTACGGGTACCTACGAGCAGTACTTC.